This TCR beta chain appears in the sequencing data of a study of blood T cell repertoires in COVID-19. Trimming took 2 bases from V and 7 from J; bases not matched to a gene: 13. The CDR3 sequence is 17 residues long. Germline lookup yields CDR1 SGHRS and CDR2 YFSETQ. As originally analysed: Estimates of nucleated cell counts were drawn from the amplification of reference gene primers. Some clones are missing from TCRdb's copy, which holds only in-frame ones; the method was immunoSEQ multiplex PCR. V, J and clone size were drawn from that table, and D and trimming were deduced from the DNA. Of some 400,000 clones detected, around 87% appear once; the ten largest clones hold less than 3.5%.

This chain links TRBV5-1 with TRBJ2-2, with 8 bases aligning to TRBD2. Sequenced input: peripheral blood. This sequence was found in a human donor in a cohort sampled during active COVID-19. CDR3 sequence (DNA): TGCGCCAGCAGCTTTGCCACCCCGGGACTAGGGGGCGGGGAGCTGTTTTTT. Residues: CASSFATPGLGGGELFF.